This record looks at one TCR beta chain sequence and its context. This entry comes from a study of spatial heterogeneity in lung cancer. Documented time point: sample taken at primary tumor resection. Germline V gives CDR1 MNHEY, CDR2 SVGEGT. The CDR3 has 16 residues. V dropped 2 bases and J dropped 5; count of bases not matched to a gene: 3. A single record per CDR3 protein comes from TCRdb applying MiXCR to the 5' RACE reads. Found here are 20,000 to 25,000 distinct CDR3 sequences, about 3% of them singletons; the top ten hold 29%. Specimen: PBMCs, collected at surgery. The sequence was collected from a female donor with early-stage non-small cell lung cancer. The rearrangement joins TRBV6-2 or TRBV6-3 to TRBJ2-3, with 14 bases aligning to TRBD2. CDR3 sequence (DNA): TGTGCCAGCAGTTACCCGACTAGCGGGAGGGGAGATACGCAGTATTTT. It encodes CASSYPTSGRGDTQYF.